This TCR beta chain was found in a study of T cell responses to AZD1222 COVID-19 vaccine. Study conclusions and caveats: Samples come after the peak T cell response, not at day 14. A reported finding is that nearly half of spike-specific TCRs target unmutated variant regions. The study identified only six AZD1222 recipients as seropositive at baseline.

Produced via immunoSEQ multiplex PCR; TCRdb's table is partial and in-frame only. The sample contains roughly 100,000 clones, roughly nine tenths of which appear only once. Pooled samples include second doses given at about 4 or 12 weeks. The table lists this clone with a count of one. Its target is not known. The V gene end was trimmed by 6 bases and the J gene end by 4 bases; junction bases not matched to a gene: 6. CDR1 is MNHEY, CDR2 SMNVEV, per germline (reference sequence). The CDR3 runs 14 residues. The gene calls are TRBV27 and TRBJ2-7, with 10 bases lining up with TRBD1. The sequencing used peripheral blood, collected 28 days after the second AZD1222 dose. This TCR came from an adult who received the AZD1222 COVID-19 vaccine. The CDR3 DNA reads TGTGCCAGCAGCCAGACAGGGGGCATATACGAGCAGTACTTC. Translation gives CASSQTGGIYEQYF.